One and the same sample provided the 14 T cell receptor beta chains below, sequenced in a study of blood T cell repertoires in COVID-19. Method: immunoSEQ multiplex PCR; TCRdb's copy keeps in-frame clones and lacks some. The profile shows 300,000 to 400,000 clones, 89% of them singletons. Sequencing was performed on peripheral blood. The receptors come from a woman in her twenties or thirties with COVID-19, enrolled during active disease.

This clone showed up just a few times. The gene calls are TRBV2 and TRBJ1-2; D gene ambiguous. V gave up 1 base and J gave up 6 bases, with 9 bases separating them. CDR3 length equals 13 residues. CDR1 is SNHLY and CDR2 is FYNNEI in the germline V gene. The CDR3: CASSEGIGDGYTF. DNA of the CDR3: TGTGCCAGCAGTGAAGGGATCGGAGATGGCTACACCTTC.

J is TRBJ1-1 and V is TRBV11-2, with TRBD1 matching over 7 bases. J gave up 10 bases and V 1 base, and 6 bases lay outside the gene matches. This CDR3 comprises 13 residues. Per the germline V gene, CDR1 is SGHAT and CDR2 is FQNNGV. In DNA form, the CDR3 reads TGTGCCAGCAGCTTAGGGGACAGCGCGTTAGCTTTCTTT. Protein sequence: CASSLGDSALAFF.

The chain carries TRBV27 and TRBJ1-1, with D possibly being TRBD1 (5 bases). CDR1 is MNHEY, CDR2 SMNVEV, per germline (reference sequence). V was pared by 2 bases and J by 4 bases, with 23 bases between. CDR3 length: 18 residues. CDR3: CASSLRPPGREGVTEAFF. Here the CDR3 DNA reads TGTGCCAGCAGTTTAAGGCCCCCTGGCAGGGAAGGGGTCACTGAAGCTTTCTTT.

The V and J genes are TRBV9 and TRBJ1-2, with 9 bases fitting TRBD1. This CDR3 region has 15 residues. The ends lost 3 bases at V and 0 bases at J; junction bases unmatched: 3. CDR1 is SGDLS and CDR2 is YYNGEE in the germline V gene. The CDR3 DNA reads TGTGCCAGCAGCGGGACAGGGGATACTAACTATGGCTACACCTTC. This codes for CASSGTGDTNYGYTF. Together with reference TRBV9 and TRBJ1-2, the CDR3 gives the full variable domain: DSGVTQTPKHLITATGQRVTLRCSPRSGDLSVYWYQQSLDQGLQFLIQYYNGEERAKGNILERFSAQQFPDLHSELNLSSLELGDSALYFCASSGTGDTNYGYTFGSGTRLTVV.

The rearrangement links TRBV11-2 to TRBJ2-7; 7 positions match TRBD2. V shed 3 bases and J 4 bases; nucleotides not matched to a gene: 6. Germline V gene sequence: CDR1 SGHAT, CDR2 FQNNGV. The CDR3 has 14 amino acids. CDR3 DNA sequence: TGTGCCAGCAGCTTCAGCGGACTAGGGTACGAGCAGTACGTC. Protein sequence: CASSFSGLGYEQYV.

The rearrangement links TRBV10-3 to TRBJ2-3, with TRBD2 identical over 9 bases. CDR1 is ENHRY and CDR2 is SYGVKD in the germline V gene. V was clipped by 0 bases and J by 5 bases; unmatched bases: 6. The CDR3 extends over 16 amino acids. The CDR3 loop is CAISESSSGVGDTQYF. CDR3 nucleotide sequence: TGTGCCATCAGTGAGTCTTCTAGCGGGGTGGGAGATACGCAGTATTTT.

The rearrangement uses TRBV6-7 and TRBJ2-1, with 9 bases lining up with TRBD2. TRBV6-7 belongs to the ORF category, with a function that is uncertain. With V trimmed by 6 bases and J by 0 bases, 9 bases remained unmatched. The CDR3 consists of 17 residues. CDR3 DNA: TGTGCCAGCAGAGACAAGCGGGAGGTGAGCTCCTACAATGAGCAGTTCTTC. Protein product: CASRDKREVSSYNEQFF.

The chain is built from TRBV18 and TRBJ2-7, with D possibly TRBD1 on 7 matching bases. With 4 bases removed from V and 9 bases from J, the gap between germline ends came to 22 bases. Germline CDR1 and CDR2: KGHSH and LQKENI. CDR3 length: 15 residues. The CDR3 nucleotides are TGTGCCAGCTCACTGGGGCGGGACAGTGCTGGGAGGCAGTACTTC. It yields the protein CASSLGRDSAGRQYF.

The chain is built from TRBV2 and TRBJ2-2; unclear D gene. The CDR3 contains 13 residues. Germline-derived CDR1 and CDR2 are SNHLY and FYNNEI. Trimming left V 4 bases short and J 6 bases short, with 9 bases between. The CDR3: CASSVGSSGELFF. CDR3 sequence (DNA): TGTGCCAGCAGTGTCGGGTCTTCCGGGGAGCTGTTTTTT.

This clone showed up just a few times. The chain links TRBV2 to TRBJ2-7, with 10 bases that match TRBD2. The CDR3 totals 14 residues. J was trimmed by 3 bases and V by 4 bases; bases with no gene match: 3. In germline, CDR1 is SNHLY, CDR2 FYNNEI. The CDR3 here is CASSGLAGDYEQYF. The CDR3 DNA is TGTGCCAGCAGTGGTCTAGCGGGGGACTACGAGCAGTACTTC. The whole variable domain, filled in from reference TRBV2 and TRBJ2-7, reads EPEVTQTPSHQVTQMGQEVILRCVPISNHLYFYWYRQILGQKVEFLVSFYNNEISEKSEIFDDQFSVERPDGSNFTLKIRSTKLEDSAMYFCASSGLAGDYEQYFGPGTRLTVT.

The V gene is TRBV7-9, the J gene TRBJ2-7; a possible D gene is TRBD2 (6 bases). CDR3 length: 13 residues. The ends were cut back, 2 bases at V and 7 bases at J, with 12 bases in the middle. The germline CDR1 and CDR2 sequences are SEHNR and FQNEAQ (reference sequence). The CDR3 DNA follows: TGTGCCAGCAGCTTAAGTGGGAGGTGGGAGCAGTACGTC. Amino acids: CASSLSGRWEQYV.

The V call is TRBV5-1, the J call TRBJ1-4; D is possibly TRBD1 (6 bases). V lost 1 base to trimming and J lost 6 bases, with 13 bases between them. The CDR3 covers 15 residues. The germline V gene encodes CDR1 SGHRS and CDR2 YFSETQ. The CDR3, as DNA: TGCGCCAGCAGCTTGCCGGCGGGGGGCGATGAAAAACTGTTTTTT. Translating gives CASSLPAGGDEKLFF.

This chain links TRBV11-2 with TRBJ2-3; D may be TRBD2 (5 bases). The V end was cut by 3 bases, the J end by 5 bases, with 9 bases between. The CDR3 contains 13 residues. Germline V gene data show CDR1 as SGHAT and CDR2 as FQNNGV. CDR3 region: CASSLDLRDTQYF. The CDR3 DNA sequence: TGTGCCAGCAGCTTGGACTTACGAGATACGCAGTATTTT.

The chain carries TRBV18 and TRBJ2-1, with 12 bases lining up with TRBD1. V shed 4 bases, J shed 8 bases, and the junction held 6 bases outside the gene matches. Looked up from germline, CDR1 is KGHSH and CDR2 is LQKENI. This CDR3 spans 15 amino acids. As DNA, the CDR3 is TGTGCCAGCTCACACCGGGACAGGGGGCACGATGAGCAGTTCTTC. It specifies CASSHRDRGHDEQFF.